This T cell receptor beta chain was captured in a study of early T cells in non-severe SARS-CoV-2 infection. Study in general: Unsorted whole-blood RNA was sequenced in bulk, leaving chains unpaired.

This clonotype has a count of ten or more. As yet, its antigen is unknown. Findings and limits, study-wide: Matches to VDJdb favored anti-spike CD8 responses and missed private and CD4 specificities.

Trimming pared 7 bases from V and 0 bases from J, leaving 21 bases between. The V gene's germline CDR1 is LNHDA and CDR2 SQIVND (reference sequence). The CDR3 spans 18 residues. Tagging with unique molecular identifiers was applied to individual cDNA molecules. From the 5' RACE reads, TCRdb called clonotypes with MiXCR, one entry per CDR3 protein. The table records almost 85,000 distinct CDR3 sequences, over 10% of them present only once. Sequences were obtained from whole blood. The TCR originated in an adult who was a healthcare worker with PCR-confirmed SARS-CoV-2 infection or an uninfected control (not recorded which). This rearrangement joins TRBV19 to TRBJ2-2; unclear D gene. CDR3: CASTSPLILRPNTGELFF. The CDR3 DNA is TGTGCCAGTACTTCCCCCCTAATCTTGAGGCCGAACACCGGGGAGCTGTTTTTT.